Listed below are T cell receptor beta chains from one sample, sequenced in a study of T cells in Graves' hyperthyroidism and ophthalmopathy. TCRdb re-called the multiplex PCR reads with MiXCR, one entry per CDR3 protein. The table records under 30,000 distinct CDR3 sequences, approximately 54% of them present only once. Sample: blood. The receptors were sampled from a woman in her thirties or forties with Graves' hyperthyroidism that later progressed to Graves' ophthalmopathy. CDR3s include the opening cysteine and the closing phenylalanine or tryptophan. A D gene is named only where the DNA matches it firmly. The listing skips clone size in some rows; elsewhere it reads once, few, many or a size class.

J gene | D gene | clone size | V gene | CDR3 DNA | CDR3 protein
TRBJ2-2 | TRBD1 | NA | TRBV7-2 | TGTGCCAGCAGCGCCCTACAGGGGGCGGTCACCGGGGAGCTGCCTTTT | CASSALQGAVTGELPF
TRBJ1-2 | NA | NA | TRBV10-1 | TGCGCCAGCAGCCACGATGACAGGTCGGTACGTGGCTACACCTTC | CASSHDDRSVRGYTF
TRBJ2-2 | NA | NA | TRBV12-3/TRBV12-4 | TGTGCCAGCAGTTTCTGGAGAAACACCGGGGAGCTGTTTTTT | CASSFWRNTGELFF
TRBJ1-5 | NA | NA | TRBV12-3/TRBV12-4 | TGTGCCAGCACGGGGGGTAGCAATCAGCCCCAGCATTTT | CASTGGSNQPQHF
TRBJ1-1 | NA | NA | TRBV5-1 | TGCGCCAGCAGCCTGACTACACCGAACACTGAAGCTTTCTTT | CASSLTTPNTEAFF
TRBJ2-7 | TRBD2 | NA | TRBV5-6 | TGTGCCAGCACCAGTTGGCTAGCGGGATTGTACGAGCAGTACTTC | CASTSWLAGLYEQYF
TRBJ2-7 | NA | NA | TRBV29-1 | TGCAGCTACGGGGGAGAGTACCCCTACGAGCAGTACTTC | CSYGGEYPYEQYF
TRBJ2-1 | TRBD1 | NA | TRBV29-1 | TGCAGCGCTCCGGGACAGGTCTACAATGAGCAGTTCTTC | CSAPGQVYNEQFF
TRBJ2-7 | TRBD2 | NA | TRBV29-1 | TGCAGCGTTGGCGGGAGCTCCTACGAGCAGTACTTC | CSVGGSSYEQYF
TRBJ2-7 | NA | once | TRBV20-1 | TGCAGTGCTAGAGATCGGGCGGGGCCCTCCTACGAGCAGTACTTC | CSARDRAGPSYEQYF
TRBJ1-5 | NA | few | TRBV20-1 | TGCAGTGCTAGAGATGTTCGGGCGAATCATCAGCCCCAGCATTTT | CSARDVRANHQPQHF
TRBJ1-4 | TRBD1 | NA | TRBV7-9 | TGTGCCAGCAGCGACGACAGGGTTGGTCTGTTTTTT | CASSDDRVGLFF
TRBJ2-3 | TRBD1 | NA | TRBV2 | TGTGCCAGCAGGGTGACAGGGAGCACAGATACGCAGTATTTT | CASRVTGSTDTQYF
TRBJ1-2 | NA | many | TRBV27 | TGTGCCAGCAGTTTCACTCGGCAGACCTATGGCTACACCTTC | CASSFTRQTYGYTF
TRBJ1-5 | NA | NA | TRBV19 | TGTGCCAGTAGCCAGGATGATTCCTATAGCAACCAGCCCCAGCATTTT | CASSQDDSYSNQPQHF
TRBJ1-4 | TRBD1 | many | TRBV6-5 | TGTGCCAGCACTCCGGACAGGGGGAATGAAAAACTGTTTTTT | CASTPDRGNEKLFF
TRBJ1-6 | TRBD1 | NA | TRBV6-5 | TGTACCGGCAGTTACGTCAGGGGGCCCGGGATTAATTCACCCCTCCACTTT | CTGSYVRGPGINSPLHF
TRBJ2-1 | TRBD2 | NA | TRBV20-1 | TGCAGTGCTAAAGGGACTAGCGGGAGGATCGGCCCATCCTACAATGAGCAGTTCTTC | CSAKGTSGRIGPSYNEQFF
TRBJ2-7 | NA | NA | TRBV20-1 | TGCAGTGCTGGGAGTTACGAGCAGTACTTC | CSAGSYEQYF
TRBJ1-6 | NA | NA | TRBV7-2 | TGTGCCAGCAGCTCTATTCCTCATTCACCCCTCCACTTT | CASSSIPHSPLHF
TRBJ2-5 | TRBD2 | once | TRBV7-3 | TGTGCCAGCAGCTTAGGGACTAGCGGGGGGGACGGGGAGACCCAGTACTTC | CASSLGTSGGDGETQYF
TRBJ2-2 | TRBD1 | many | TRBV28 | TGTGCCACCGGGACAGGGGTAAGGGGCACCGGGGAGCTGTTTTTT | CATGTGVRGTGELFF
TRBJ2-6 | NA | NA | TRBV15 | TGTGCCACCAGCAGCGGACTGCGCAGCCCTGGGGCCAACGTCCTGACTTTC | CATSSGLRSPGANVLTF
TRBJ1-1 | NA | NA | TRBV2 | TGTACCAGCAGGCCACGGGGTCTTGACACTGAAGCTTTCTTT | CTSRPRGLDTEAFF
TRBJ1-1 | TRBD1 | NA | TRBV20-1 | TGCAGTGCTAGAGGACAGGGGGACACTGAAGCTTTCTTT | CSARGQGDTEAFF
TRBJ2-1 | NA | NA | TRBV2 | TGTGCCAGCAGTCTCGAGAATGAGCAGTTCTTC | CASSLENEQFF
TRBJ2-1 | TRBD2 | many | TRBV6-4 | TGTGCCAGCAGTGACGGGACTAGCGGGAGTGAGCAGTTCTTC | CASSDGTSGSEQFF
TRBJ1-6 | NA | NA | TRBV12-3/TRBV12-4 | TGTGCCAGCCGCGTGGGGGATAATTCACCCCTCCACTTT | CASRVGDNSPLHF
TRBJ2-1 | NA | few | TRBV24-1 | TGTGCCACCAGTGATGCAAGACGGAGCAATGAGCAGTTCTTC | CATSDARRSNEQFF
TRBJ1-4 | NA | NA | TRBV2 | TGTGCCAGCAGTGAGGAACGAAATGAAAAACTGTTTTTT | CASSEERNEKLFF
TRBJ2-1 | TRBD2 | NA | TRBV7-3 | TGTGCCAGCAGCTTAGCGGGAGTAGGTGGGAATGAGCAGTTCTTC | CASSLAGVGGNEQFF
TRBJ2-7 | NA | NA | TRBV2 | TGTGCCAGCATCATGGGGGGCGGGAGTTGGGGGTCCGGCGAGCAGTACTTC | CASIMGGGSWGSGEQYF
TRBJ1-3 | NA | NA | TRBV14 | TGTGCCAGCAGCCAAGAATCAGGCGGAAACACCATATATTTT | CASSQESGGNTIYF
TRBJ2-7 | TRBD2 | NA | TRBV7-9 | TGTGCCAGCAGCTTCGGGGACTATAACTACGAGCAGTACTTC | CASSFGDYNYEQYF
TRBJ2-5 | NA | many | TRBV12-3/TRBV12-4 | TGTGCCAGCAGTTTAATAGAGACCCAGTACTTC | CASSLIETQYF
TRBJ2-7 | TRBD1 | few | TRBV6-5 | TGTGCCAGCAGTCGGGACAGGGTTTACGAGCAGTACTTC | CASSRDRVYEQYF
TRBJ1-1 | TRBD1 | NA | TRBV30 | TGTGCCTGGAGTGTAGTTGTAGGGGGCAAGGGAGCTTTCTTT | CAWSVVVGGKGAFF
TRBJ2-5 | TRBD2 | few | TRBV24-1 | TGTGCCACCAGTGGTGCTAGCGGGAGCCTAGAGACCCAGTACTTC | CATSGASGSLETQYF
TRBJ1-2 | TRBD1 | NA | TRBV20-1 | TGCAGTGCTAGAGATACAGGGGGGTCTAACTATGGCTACACCTTC | CSARDTGGSNYGYTF
TRBJ2-7 | NA | once | TRBV7-2 | TGTGCCAGCACCAGCTTGGCCTACCGGGACCCAGGATACTTC | CASTSLAYRDPGYF
TRBJ2-2 | NA | NA | TRBV2 | TGTGCCAGCAGTGAAGGGCTAGCCCCCGGGGAGCTGTTTTTT | CASSEGLAPGELFF
TRBJ2-7 | NA | many | TRBV5-6 | TGTGCCAGCAGCCCCGACTCAGAGGGTGCCGAGCAGTACTTC | CASSPDSEGAEQYF
TRBJ2-6 | TRBD1 | NA | TRBV19 | TGTGCCAACACGAGGCAGGGGGCGACTGGGGCCAACATCCTGACTTTC | CANTRQGATGANILTF
TRBJ2-5 | TRBD2 | NA | TRBV7-9 | TGTGCCGACAGCTTTTTTAGCGGGAGCGATCGGTCGGAGACCCAGTACTTC | CADSFFSGSDRSETQYF
TRBJ2-7 | NA | NA | TRBV28 | TGTGCCAACAGTTTAGTGGCAGGGCAGCAGTACTTC | CANSLVAGQQYF
TRBJ1-6 | TRBD1 | NA | TRBV12-3/TRBV12-4 | TGTGCCAGCAGTTTTAGGACAGGGGATCCCCTCCACTTT | CASSFRTGDPLHF
TRBJ1-5 | NA | NA | TRBV9 | TGTGCCAGCAGCGAAGACATGTATCAGCCCCAGCATTTT | CASSEDMYQPQHF